This T cell receptor (beta chain) was observed in a study of blood T cell repertoires in COVID-19 (dated by TCRdb to between 2020 and 2021). About the study as a whole: Samples covering the acute and convalescent phases of COVID-19 were provided by collaborators in the United States, Italy and Spain. The repertoires were released in a freely available public database meant as a resource for research on the immune response to SARS-CoV-2. Deeply sampled blood TCRbeta repertoires from subjects exposed to, actively infected with, or recovered from COVID-19 were included in the dataset. The sample metadata nearly always contained a de-identified subject ID, COVID-19 status, age in years and sex. Where available, HLA class I and class II types were taken from metadata supplied by the sample provider and were not determined by assay-based typing. The material from the prospective study consisted of cDNA or gDNA derived from T cells, B-cell-depleted T cells, or PBMCs. Samples were obtained from the ongoing ImmuneRACE study (first 160 participants) and from 1,254 subjects provided by 6 global collaborators.

The germline V gene sets CDR1 to SGHTA and CDR2 to FQGNSA. Relative to germline, V is 5 bases shorter and J is 4 bases shorter, with 9 bases between their ends. There are 13 amino acids in the CDR3, from cysteine to phenylalanine inclusive. Here the CDR3 DNA is all that survives: 39 bases in frame from base 1. One collaborating source in Seattle enrolled patients during active infection and followed them longitudinally through the course of disease. Collaborating institutions collected whole blood in K2EDTA tubes following their own protocols. For TCRbeta analysis, collaborator samples were shipped as frozen whole blood, as isolated PBMCs, or as DNA extracted from either sample type. What the authors observed across the whole study: The quantity of clinical and demographic metadata differed by source and by participant and was supplied without curation.

The immunoSEQ Assay, a bias-controlled multiplex PCR, was used to amplify TCRbeta CDR3 regions from genomic DNA. Regarding the original processing steps: The number of nucleated cells in each sample was estimated by amplification of reference gene primers within the assay. Sequence reads were collapsed and filtered to measure the absolute abundance of every unique TCRbeta CDR3 rearrangement. For each sample, productive Simpson clonality was calculated as the square root of Simpson's diversity index across productive rearrangements. In TCRdb, the immuneACCESS table is reduced to in-frame sequences with V and J assigned. These tables do not hold every clone; where another copy was compared, an unresolved V gene accounts for under half, and the others remain unexplained. V, J and clone size were drawn from that table, and D and trimming were deduced from the DNA. In this sample the table shows roughly 350,000 clones, almost 90% of which occur a single time. The ten largest clones capture about 7.3% of the sample.

Concerning this clone: The antigen it binds to is not known. There are no base qualities to consult, and no much larger clone falls within one base.

The origin of this receptor is a woman in her 70s with COVID-19, enrolled during active disease. Sample: peripheral blood. The V and J segments used are TRBV7-2 and TRBJ2-1; too little of a D gene remains to name it. The CDR3 region has the sequence CASSGRRYNEQFF. The DNA sequence follows: TGTGCCAGCAGCGGGCGCCGGTACAATGAGCAGTTCTTC.